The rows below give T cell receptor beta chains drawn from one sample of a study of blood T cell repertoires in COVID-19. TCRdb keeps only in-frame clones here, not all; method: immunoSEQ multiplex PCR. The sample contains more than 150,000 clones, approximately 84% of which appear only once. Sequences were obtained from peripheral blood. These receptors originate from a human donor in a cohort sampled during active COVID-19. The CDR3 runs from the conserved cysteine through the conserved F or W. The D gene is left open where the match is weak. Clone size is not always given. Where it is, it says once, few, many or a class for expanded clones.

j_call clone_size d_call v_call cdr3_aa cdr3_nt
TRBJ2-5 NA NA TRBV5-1 CASGLGLRETQYF TGCGCCAGCGGGTTGGGACTGCGGGAGACCCAGTACTTC
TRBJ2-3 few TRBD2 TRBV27 CASSKLADTSTDTQYF TGTGCCAGCAGCAAACTAGCGGATACTAGCACAGATACGCAGTATTTT
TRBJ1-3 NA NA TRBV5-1 CASSFAAGSGNTIYF TGCGCCAGCAGCTTCGCAGCAGGTTCAGGAAACACCATATATTTT
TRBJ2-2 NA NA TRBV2 CASGRYGGELFF TGTGCCAGCGGTAGATACGGCGGGGAGCTGTTTTTT
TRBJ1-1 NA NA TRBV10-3 CAISESAGGLNTEAFF TGTGCCATCAGTGAGTCTGCGGGGGGACTGAACACTGAAGCTTTCTTT
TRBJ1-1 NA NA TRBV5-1 CASSGREANTEAFF TGCGCCAGCAGCGGGAGGGAAGCGAACACTGAAGCTTTCTTT
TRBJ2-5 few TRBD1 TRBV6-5 CASSRTGYQETQYF TGTGCCAGCAGCAGGACAGGGTACCAAGAGACCCAGTACTTC
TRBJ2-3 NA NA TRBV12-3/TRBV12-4 CASSFLSTDTQYF TGTGCCAGCAGTTTCTTGAGCACAGATACGCAGTATTTT
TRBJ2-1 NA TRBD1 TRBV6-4 CASSLRTGSDEQFF TGTGCCAGCTCCCTTCGGACAGGGAGCGATGAGCAGTTCTTC
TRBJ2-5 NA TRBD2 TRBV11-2 CASSLASSGGAGFHETQYF TGTGCCAGCAGCTTAGCGTCTAGCGGGGGGGCAGGATTCCACGAGACCCAGTACTTC
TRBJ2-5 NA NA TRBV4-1 CASSQDPSPRGETQYF TGCGCCAGCAGCCAAGATCCCAGCCCCCGGGGGGAGACCCAGTACTTC
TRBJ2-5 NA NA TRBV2 CASLIGLAETQYF TGTGCCAGCCTCATAGGGTTAGCGGAGACCCAGTACTTC
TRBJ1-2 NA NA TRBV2 CASKRTAGNGYTF TGTGCCAGCAAGAGGACGGCAGGGAATGGCTACACCTTC
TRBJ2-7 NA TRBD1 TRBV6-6 CASSYQPGTGVPEQYF TGTGCCAGCAGCTACCAACCCGGGACAGGGGTACCCGAGCAGTACTTC
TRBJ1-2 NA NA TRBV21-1 CASAPERGRRAGYTF TGTGCCAGCGCCCCTGAGAGGGGGCGCAGAGCTGGCTACACCTTC
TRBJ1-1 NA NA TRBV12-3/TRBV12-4 CASSWGGEAFF TGTGCCAGCAGTTGGGGCGGTGAAGCTTTCTTT
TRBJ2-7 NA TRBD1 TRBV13 CASSSRQGARNYEQYF TGTGCCAGCAGCTCCAGACAGGGGGCGAGAAATTACGAGCAGTACTTC